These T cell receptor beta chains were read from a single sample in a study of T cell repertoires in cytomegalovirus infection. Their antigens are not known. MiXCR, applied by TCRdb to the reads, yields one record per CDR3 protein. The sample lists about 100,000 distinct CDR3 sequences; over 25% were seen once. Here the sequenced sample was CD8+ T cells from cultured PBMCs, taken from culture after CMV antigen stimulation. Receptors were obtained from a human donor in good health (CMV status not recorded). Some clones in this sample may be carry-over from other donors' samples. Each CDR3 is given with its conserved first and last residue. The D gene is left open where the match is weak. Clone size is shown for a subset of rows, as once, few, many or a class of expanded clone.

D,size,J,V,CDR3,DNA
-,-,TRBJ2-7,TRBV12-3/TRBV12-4,CASSLVPSVGSYEQYF,TGTGCCAGCAGTTTAGTCCCTAGCGTGGGCTCCTACGAGCAGTACTTC
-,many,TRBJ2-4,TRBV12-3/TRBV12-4,CASSTYIAKNIQYF,TGTGCCAGCAGTACCTACATAGCCAAAAACATTCAGTACTTC
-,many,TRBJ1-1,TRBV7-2,CASSLDGSATEAFF,TGTGCCAGCAGCTTAGACGGTTCGGCCACTGAAGCTTTCTTT
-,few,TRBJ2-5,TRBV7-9,CASSGGTRGETQYF,TGTGCCAGCAGCGGAGGGACGAGGGGAGAGACCCAGTACTTC
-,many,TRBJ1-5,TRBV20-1,CSARELSNQPQHF,TGCAGTGCTAGGGAACTTAGCAATCAGCCCCAGCATTTT
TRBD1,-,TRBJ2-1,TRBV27,CASSLGTDNEQFF,TGTGCCAGCAGTTTAGGGACAGACAATGAGCAGTTCTTC
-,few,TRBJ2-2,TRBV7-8,CASSPYQEAGELFF,TGTGCCAGCAGCCCGTATCAGGAGGCCGGGGAGCTGTTTTTT
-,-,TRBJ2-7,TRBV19,CASSMGVGLAEQYF,TGTGCCAGTAGTATGGGTGTCGGATTGGCCGAGCAGTACTTC
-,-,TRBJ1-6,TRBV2,CASRWEESSPLHF,TGTGCCAGCAGGTGGGAGGAAAGCTCACCCCTCCACTTT
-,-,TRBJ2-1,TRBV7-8,CASRDGAGLYNEQFF,TGTGCCAGCAGAGACGGGGCGGGGCTCTACAATGAGCAGTTCTTC
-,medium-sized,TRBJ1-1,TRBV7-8,CASSSGDLTEAFF,TGTGCCAGCAGCTCAGGGGATCTCACTGAAGCTTTCTTT
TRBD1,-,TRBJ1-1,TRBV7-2,CASSYHRGLGTEAFF,TGTGCCAGCAGCTATCACAGGGGGCTGGGCACTGAAGCTTTCTTT
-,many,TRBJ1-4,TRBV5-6,CASSPQGLESEKLFF,TGTGCCAGCAGCCCGCAGGGGCTCGAAAGCGAAAAACTGTTTTTT
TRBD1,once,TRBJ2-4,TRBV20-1,CSARAWTGVINIQYF,TGCAGTGCTAGGGCCTGGACAGGGGTTATAAACATTCAGTACTTC
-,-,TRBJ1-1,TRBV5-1,CASSGPLDTEAFF,TGCGCCAGCAGCGGTCCGCTCGACACTGAAGCTTTCTTT
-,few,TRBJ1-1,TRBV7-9,CASSSQTGGDTEAFF,TGTGCCAGCAGCTCCCAAACAGGCGGGGACACTGAAGCTTTCTTT
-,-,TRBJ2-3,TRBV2,CASARVPTDTQYF,TGTGCCAGCGCTAGGGTCCCAACAGATACGCAGTATTTT
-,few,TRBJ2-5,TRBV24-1,CATSALTGSKETQYF,TGTGCCACCAGTGCCCTTACAGGGTCAAAAGAGACCCAGTACTTC
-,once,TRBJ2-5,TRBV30,CAWSATGGPTQETQYF,TGTGCCTGGAGTGCTACGGGGGGCCCAACCCAAGAGACCCAGTACTTC
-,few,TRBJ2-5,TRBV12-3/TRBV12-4,CASRPGTVSEETQYF,TGTGCCAGCAGACCCGGAACAGTTTCCGAAGAGACCCAGTACTTC
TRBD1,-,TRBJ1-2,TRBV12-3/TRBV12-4,CASTPDREGYTF,TGTGCCAGCACCCCGGACAGGGAAGGCTACACCTTC
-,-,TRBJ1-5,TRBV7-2,CASSSLALQPQHF,TGTGCCAGCAGCTCCTTGGCCCTGCAGCCCCAGCATTTT
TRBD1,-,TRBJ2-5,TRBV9,CASSLGQGAQVQETQYF,TGTGCCAGCAGCCTCGGACAGGGGGCTCAAGTACAAGAGACCCAGTACTTC
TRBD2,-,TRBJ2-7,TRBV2,CASTSGGDYEQYF,TGTGCCAGCACTAGCGGGGGTGACTACGAGCAGTACTTC
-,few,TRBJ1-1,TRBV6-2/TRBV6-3,CASSYPREGTEAFF,TGTGCCAGCAGTTATCCCCGGGAGGGCACTGAAGCTTTCTTT
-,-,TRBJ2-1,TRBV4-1,CASSQVQIYNEQFF,TGCGCCAGCAGCCAAGTTCAAATATACAATGAGCAGTTCTTC
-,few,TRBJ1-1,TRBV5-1,CASSLRDGGGDTEAFF,TGCGCCAGCAGCCTCCGGGACGGTGGTGGGGACACTGAAGCTTTCTTT
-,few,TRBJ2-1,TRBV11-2,CASSLDVSSYNEQFF,TGTGCCAGCAGCTTGGACGTGAGCTCCTACAATGAGCAGTTCTTC
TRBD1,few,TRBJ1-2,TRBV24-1,CATSDPDRGEYGYTF,TGTGCCACCAGTGATCCTGACAGGGGGGAGTATGGCTACACCTTC
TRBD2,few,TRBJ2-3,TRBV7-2,CASSPAGGYTDTQYF,TGTGCCAGCAGCCCCGCGGGGGGTTACACAGATACGCAGTATTTT
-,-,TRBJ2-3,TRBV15,CATSRDQAHTQYF,TGTGCCACCAGCAGAGATCAAGCGCATACGCAGTATTTT
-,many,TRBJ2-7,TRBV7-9,CASSLRPLYEQYF,TGTGCCAGCAGCCTAAGACCCCTCTACGAGCAGTACTTC
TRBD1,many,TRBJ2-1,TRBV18,CASSHETGGYNEQFF,TGTGCCAGCTCACATGAGACAGGGGGTTACAATGAGCAGTTCTTC
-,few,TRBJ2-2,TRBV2,CASSDSTVPTGELFF,TGTGCCAGCAGTGATTCTACAGTTCCGACGGGGGAGCTGTTTTTT
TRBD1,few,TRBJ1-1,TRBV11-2,CASSLAAGGFTEAFF,TGTGCCAGCAGCTTAGCCGCAGGGGGTTTCACTGAAGCTTTCTTT
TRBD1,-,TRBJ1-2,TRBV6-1,CASSPDRGRNYGYTF,TGTGCCAGCAGCCCCGACAGGGGGCGAAACTATGGCTACACCTTC
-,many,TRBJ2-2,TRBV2,CASGRSALETNTGELFF,TGTGCCAGCGGGCGGAGCGCACTCGAAACGAACACCGGGGAGCTGTTTTTT
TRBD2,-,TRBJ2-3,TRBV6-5,CASSSRLASPPDTQYF,TGTGCCAGCAGTTCCAGACTAGCGTCGCCCCCAGATACGCAGTATTTT
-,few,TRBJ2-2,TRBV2,CASKGQNTGELFF,TGTGCCAGCAAGGGACAAAACACCGGGGAGCTGTTTTTT
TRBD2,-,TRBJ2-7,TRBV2,CARSGGESSYEQYF,TGTGCCAGATCGGGGGGGGAGAGCTCCTACGAGCAGTACTTC
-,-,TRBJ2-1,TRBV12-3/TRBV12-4,CASSFRHGPPYNEQFF,TGTGCCAGCAGTTTTCGGCACGGACCCCCCTACAATGAGCAGTTCTTC
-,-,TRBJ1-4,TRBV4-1,CASSQGGDEKLFF,TGCGCCAGCAGCCAAGGCGGGGATGAAAAACTGTTTTTT
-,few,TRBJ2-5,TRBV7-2,CASSFGWGETQYF,TGTGCCAGCAGCTTCGGGTGGGGGGAGACCCAGTACTTC
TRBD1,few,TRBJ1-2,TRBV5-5,CASSLAGTGGVYGYTF,TGTGCCAGCAGCTTGGCGGGGACAGGGGGCGTGTATGGCTACACCTTC
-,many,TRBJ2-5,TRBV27,CASSQAAQETQYF,TGTGCCAGCAGTCAAGCAGCCCAAGAGACCCAGTACTTC
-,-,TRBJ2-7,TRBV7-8,CASSLVRNYEQYF,TGTGCCAGCAGCTTAGTTCGGAATTACGAGCAGTACTTC
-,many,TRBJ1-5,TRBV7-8,CASSLYAGAGQPQHF,TGTGCCAGCAGCTTATATGCGGGGGCGGGTCAGCCCCAGCATTTT
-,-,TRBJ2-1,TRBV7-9,CASSRGEQFF,TGTGCCAGCAGCCGTGGGGAACAGTTCTTC
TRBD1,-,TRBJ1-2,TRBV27,CASSLSSPGTGLYGYTF,TGTGCCAGCAGTTTAAGCTCTCCCGGGACAGGGTTATATGGCTACACCTTC
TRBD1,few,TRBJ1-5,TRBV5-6,CASSFWGTGLNQPQHF,TGTGCCAGCAGCTTCTGGGGGACAGGGCTCAATCAGCCCCAGCATTTT
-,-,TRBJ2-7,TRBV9,CASSVGGGPYEQYF,TGTGCCAGCAGCGTAGGTGGAGGGCCCTACGAGCAGTACTTC
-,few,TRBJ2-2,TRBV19,CASKTYTGELFF,TGTGCCAGTAAGACCTACACCGGGGAGCTGTTTTTT
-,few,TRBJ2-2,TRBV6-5,CASRPNRPNTGELFF,TGTGCCAGCAGACCGAACAGGCCGAACACCGGGGAGCTGTTTTTT
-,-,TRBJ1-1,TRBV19,CASSMVVNTEAFF,TGTGCCAGTAGTATGGTGGTGAACACTGAAGCTTTCTTT
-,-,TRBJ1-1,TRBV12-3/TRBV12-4,CASSLIPHNTEAFF,TGTGCCAGCAGCCTTATCCCTCATAACACTGAAGCTTTCTTT